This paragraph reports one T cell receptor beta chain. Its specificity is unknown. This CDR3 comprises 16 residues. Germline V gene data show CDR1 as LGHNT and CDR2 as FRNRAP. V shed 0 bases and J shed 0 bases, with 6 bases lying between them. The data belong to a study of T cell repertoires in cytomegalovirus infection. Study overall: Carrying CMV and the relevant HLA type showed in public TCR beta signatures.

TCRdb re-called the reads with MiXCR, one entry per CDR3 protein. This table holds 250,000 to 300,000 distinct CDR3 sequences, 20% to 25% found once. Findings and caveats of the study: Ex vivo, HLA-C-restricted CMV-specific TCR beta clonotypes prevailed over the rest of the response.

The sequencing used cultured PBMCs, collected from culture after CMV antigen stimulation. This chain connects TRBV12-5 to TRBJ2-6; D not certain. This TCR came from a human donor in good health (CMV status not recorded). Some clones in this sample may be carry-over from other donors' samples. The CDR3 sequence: CASGLVLGSGANVLTF. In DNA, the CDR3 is TGTGCTAGTGGTTTGGTTTTGGGCTCTGGGGCCAACGTCCTGACTTTC.